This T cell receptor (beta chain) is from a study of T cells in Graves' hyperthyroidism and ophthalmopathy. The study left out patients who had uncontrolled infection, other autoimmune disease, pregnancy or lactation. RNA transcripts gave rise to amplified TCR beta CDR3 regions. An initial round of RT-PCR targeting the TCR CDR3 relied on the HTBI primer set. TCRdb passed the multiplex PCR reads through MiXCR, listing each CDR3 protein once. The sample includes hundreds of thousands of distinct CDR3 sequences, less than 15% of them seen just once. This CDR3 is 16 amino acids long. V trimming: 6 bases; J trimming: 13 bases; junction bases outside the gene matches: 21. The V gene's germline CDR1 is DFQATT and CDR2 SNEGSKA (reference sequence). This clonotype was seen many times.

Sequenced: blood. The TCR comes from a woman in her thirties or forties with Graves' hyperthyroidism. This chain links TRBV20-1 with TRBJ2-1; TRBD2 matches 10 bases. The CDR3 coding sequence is TGCAGTGCACCTCCCCCGGGGGCAGCGGGAGGGCCGTTTCAGTTCTTC. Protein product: CSAPPPGAAGGPFQFF.